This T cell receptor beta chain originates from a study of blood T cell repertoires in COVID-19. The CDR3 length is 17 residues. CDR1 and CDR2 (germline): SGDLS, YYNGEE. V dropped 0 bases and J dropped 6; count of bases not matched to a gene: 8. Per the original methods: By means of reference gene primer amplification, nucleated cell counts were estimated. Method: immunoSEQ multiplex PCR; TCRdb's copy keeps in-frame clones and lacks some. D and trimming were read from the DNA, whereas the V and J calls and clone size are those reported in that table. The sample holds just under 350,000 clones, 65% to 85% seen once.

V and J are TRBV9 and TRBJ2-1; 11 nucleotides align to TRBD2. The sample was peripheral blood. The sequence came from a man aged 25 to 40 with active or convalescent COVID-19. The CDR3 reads CASSVERGTSGFNEQFF. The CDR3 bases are TGTGCCAGCAGCGTAGAGAGGGGGACTAGCGGATTCAATGAGCAGTTCTTC.